The 18 T cell receptor beta chains reported below all come from one sample, sequenced in a study of cytomegalovirus exposure and HLA in healthy donors. The PCR employed 60 Vbeta primers together with 13 Jbeta primers. The assay was immunoSEQ multiplex PCR, and TCRdb's table has in-frame clones only and misses some. The table lists 90,000 to 140,000 clones, roughly 15% of them singletons. The specimen sequenced was PBMCs. Receptors originate from a female donor in good health and CMV-seronegative.

The sample holds a few counts of this clone. The chain carries TRBV7-2 and TRBJ1-4, with 10 positions matching TRBD1. Germline loops: CDR1 SGHTA, CDR2 FQGNSA. The CDR3 has 15 amino acids. V lost 5 bases to trimming and J lost 4 bases; unmatched junction nucleotides: 4. The CDR3 sequence is CASSARTGGNEKLFF. The CDR3, as DNA: TGTGCCAGCAGCGCAAGGACAGGGGGTAATGAAAAACTGTTTTTT.

This clone was counted a few times. V is TRBV2 and J is TRBJ2-5; possible D gene TRBD2, 6 bases. CDR1 and CDR2 from the germline V gene are SNHLY and FYNNEI. This CDR3 contains 12 residues. The V end was cut by 4 bases, the J end by 5 bases, with 8 bases between. CDR3 sequence: CASSVRGETQYF. The CDR3 region has the DNA TGTGCCAGCAGTGTCCGGGGGGAGACCCAGTACTTC.

The V and J genes are TRBV4-3 and TRBJ1-2, with TRBD1 identical over 7 bases. The J segment lost 1 base and the V segment lost 0 bases, leaving 8 bases of the junction unmatched. The CDR3 extends over 17 amino acids. From germline, CDR1 is LGHNA and CDR2 YSLEER. The CDR3 nucleotides read TGCGCCAGCAGCCAAGATAGACCGGGACAGCATAACTATGGCTACACCTTC. Protein product: CASSQDRPGQHNYGYTF.

This chain uses TRBV27 with TRBJ1-2, with TRBD1 as a possible D gene (5 bases). The CDR3 extends over 16 amino acids. Trimming took 0 bases from V and 5 from J, leaving 16 bases between them. CDR1 MNHEY and CDR2 SMNVEV come from the germline V gene (reference sequence). CDR3 sequence: CASSLSGLGLGYGYTF. CDR3 nucleotide sequence: TGTGCCAGCAGTTTATCGGGACTGGGCCTAGGGTATGGCTACACCTTC.

The V and J genes are TRBV28 and TRBJ2-3; tentatively, D is TRBD1 (6 bases). This CDR3 has 16 residues. Between the trimmed V and J ends, which lost 3 bases and 0 bases, there was a span of 13 bases. Germline-derived CDR1 and CDR2 are MDHEN and SYDVKM. The CDR3 DNA reads TGTGCCAGCAGTTTCGGCAGGGGCGGAAGCACAGATACGCAGTATTTT. This codes for CASSFGRGGSTDTQYF.

A few counts support this clone. This chain connects TRBV7-9 to TRBJ2-6; D is undetermined. Germline V gives CDR1 SEHNR, CDR2 FQNEAQ (reference sequence). Trimming took off 0 bases at V and 0 bases at J, with 3 bases between the two ends. The CDR3 spans 15 residues. CDR3: CASSLASSGANVLTF. For the CDR3, the DNA is TGTGCCAGCAGCTTAGCCAGCTCTGGGGCCAACGTCCTGACTTTC.

The chain combines TRBV5-1 with TRBJ1-2; unclear D gene. Germline CDR1 is SGHRS and CDR2 is YFSETQ. V dropped 0 bases and J dropped 1 base, with 10 bases sitting between them. The length of the CDR3 is 15 residues. As DNA, the CDR3 is TGCGCCAGCAGCTTGGGGGCAGCTGATAACTATGGCTACACCTTC. Translated, it gives CASSLGAADNYGYTF.

V is TRBV2 and J is TRBJ2-1; TRBD2 aligns across 7 bases. V was pared by 10 bases and J by 7 bases, with 10 bases of the junction left unmatched. This CDR3 comprises 13 residues. Germline loops: CDR1 SNHLY, CDR2 FYNNEI. Written as DNA, the CDR3 is TGTGCCACCAATAGCGGGTACCAGAATGAGCAGTTCTTC. Translating it yields CATNSGYQNEQFF.

This chain joins TRBV4-2 and TRBJ1-4; D call uncertain. The V end was cut by 2 bases, the J end by 5 bases, with 9 bases between. CDR3 length equals 14 residues. From germline, CDR1 is LGHNA and CDR2 YNFKEQ. The CDR3 protein is CASSQSEVNEKLFF. The CDR3 nucleotides are TGTGCCAGCAGCCAATCTGAGGTGAATGAAAAACTGTTTTTT.

This clone was detected only a few times. V usage is TRBV15 and J usage is TRBJ1-2; D uncertain. The ends were cut back, 3 bases at V and 2 bases at J, with 16 bases in the middle. Germline loops: CDR1 LNHNV, CDR2 YYDKDF (reference sequence). The CDR3 extends over 16 amino acids. The CDR3 DNA reads as TGTGCCACCAGCAGCTCCCCCTCGGGAGGGAACTATGGCTACACCTTC. Translation: CATSSSPSGGNYGYTF. The entire variable domain, with the rest obtained from reference TRBV15 and TRBJ1-2, is as follows: DAMVIQNPRYQVTQFGKPVTLSCSQTLNHNVMYWYQQKSSQAPKLLFHYYDKDFNNEADTPDNFQSRRPNTSFCFLDIRSPGLGDTAMYLCATSSSPSGGNYGYTFGSGTRLTVV.

The J gene is TRBJ2-7, the V gene TRBV4-1; TRBD2 agrees at 7 bases. Germline CDR1 and CDR2: MGHRA and YSYEKL. Trimming cost V 1 base and J 2 bases; bases outside gene matches: 8. The CDR3 consists of 16 residues. DNA for the CDR3: TGCGCCAGCAGCCAAGGATCTGCGGGGAGGGCCTACGAGCAGTACTTC. This codes for CASSQGSAGRAYEQYF.

The V call is TRBV7-9, the J call TRBJ1-2; 10 bases match TRBD1. The CDR3 length is 17 residues. Germline V lookup: CDR1 SEHNR, CDR2 FQNEAQ (reference sequence). The V and J ends lost 2 bases and 3 bases, in that order; junction bases with no gene match: 9. This CDR3 is CASSLRSSDRGDYGYTF. Here the CDR3 DNA reads TGTGCCAGCAGCTTAAGAAGTTCGGACAGGGGGGACTATGGCTACACCTTC. The full variable domain, rest sourced from reference TRBV7-9 and TRBJ1-2, is DTGVSQNPRHKITKRGQNVTFRCDPISEHNRLYWYRQTLGQGPEFLTYFQNEAQLEKSRLLSDRFSAERPKGSFSTLEIQRTEQGDSAMYLCASSLRSSDRGDYGYTFGSGTRLTVV.

The table lists this clone with a few counts. The chain combines TRBV25-1 with TRBJ2-3, with D perhaps matching TRBD2 (6 bases). In germline, CDR1 is MGHDK, CDR2 SYGVNS. Trimming shortened V by 7 bases and J by 7 bases, and 15 bases separated the two germline ends. The CDR3 has 13 amino acids. CDR3 coding DNA: TGTGCCAGCATCAAATCGGGGGTTAATACGCAGTATTTT. Translated: CASIKSGVNTQYF.

In nucleotides, the CDR3 is TGTGCCAGCAGCCCTACAGGGGGTCAGAGTAAACTGTTTTTT. It is translated as CASSPTGGQSKLFF. The chain combines TRBV7-9 with TRBJ1-4, with 8 bases identical to TRBD1. The J segment lost 11 bases and the V segment lost 5 bases, leaving 10 bases of the junction unmatched. CDR1 and CDR2 from the germline V gene are SEHNR and FQNEAQ (reference sequence). The CDR3 contains 14 residues. Using reference TRBV7-9 and TRBJ1-4 for the parts outside the CDR3, the full variable domain is DTGVSQNPRHKITKRGQNVTFRCDPISEHNRLYWYRQTLGQGPEFLTYFQNEAQLEKSRLLSDRFSAERPKGSFSTLEIQRTEQGDSAMYLCASSPTGGQSKLFFGSGTQLSVL.

This clone was recorded a few times. This chain connects TRBV4-1 to TRBJ2-3; 10 bases line up with TRBD2. The V gene's germline CDR1 is MGHRA and CDR2 YSYEKL. After removal of 1 base from V and 4 bases from J, the junction contained 5 bases not matched to a gene. This CDR3 comprises 16 residues. Here the CDR3 reads CASSQVGLAGADTQYF. CDR3 sequence (DNA): TGCGCCAGCAGCCAAGTTGGGCTAGCGGGAGCAGATACGCAGTATTTT.

Only a few counts were recorded for this clone. The rearrangement joins TRBV7-9 to TRBJ2-7; 10 nucleotides match TRBD1. CDR1 is SEHNR and CDR2 is FQNEAQ in the germline V gene (reference sequence). This CDR3 is built from 16 residues. Trimming removed 4 bases from V and 2 bases from J; junction bases left unmatched: 8. CDR3 nucleotide sequence: TGTGCCAGCAGCTCATGGCTCGGACAGGGGGCCTACGAGCAGTACTTC. This translates into CASSSWLGQGAYEQYF.

V usage is TRBV5-6 and J usage is TRBJ1-2; no reliable D call. The V end lost 1 base, the J end lost 8 bases, and 6 bases lay between the germline ends. The CDR3 loop spans 11 amino acids. Germline V gives CDR1 SGHDT, CDR2 YYEEEE. CDR3 coding DNA: TGTGCCAGCAGCTTGAGGGAGGGCTACACCTTC. Translated: CASSLREGYTF.

The chain employs TRBV25-1 and TRBJ2-7; 7 bases match TRBD2. The germline gives CDR1 MGHDK, CDR2 SYGVNS. The CDR3 contains 14 residues. V trimming: 3 bases; J trimming: 0 bases; junction bases outside the gene matches: 2. CDR3: CASSDWTSSYEQYF. The CDR3 DNA reads as TGTGCCAGCAGTGATTGGACTAGCTCCTACGAGCAGTACTTC.